These 5 T cell receptor beta chains came from one sample sequenced in a study of human T cells and chemical hapten exposure. Noted time point: patch test 2, 6 weeks after DPC sensitization. Treatment specified: therapeutic diphenylcyclopropenone sensitization with weekly scalp DPC. TCRdb called the RACE reads again in MiXCR, with one record for every CDR3 protein. The table shows more than 70,000 distinct CDR3 sequences, with roughly 12% occurring only once. The starting material was whole blood, obtained in connection with sensitization to the hapten diphenylcyclopropenone (DPC). The receptors shown here come from a man aged 18 to 30 with alopecia areata. Some clones in this sample may be carry-over from other donors' samples.

The chain links TRBV4-2 to TRBJ2-2, with 8 bases lining up with TRBD1. The CDR3 runs to 16 residues. V shed 0 bases, J shed 4 bases, and the junction held 4 bases outside the gene matches. Germline V gives CDR1 LGHNA, CDR2 YNFKEQ. This CDR3 reads CASSQDHRGSTGELFF. The CDR3 coding sequence is TGTGCCAGCAGCCAAGATCACAGGGGGAGCACCGGGGAGCTGTTTTTT.

The table lists this clonotype with a few counts. V usage is TRBV5-1 and J usage is TRBJ2-2; no clear D. This CDR3 spans 13 amino acids. Between the trimmed V and J ends, which lost 3 bases and 7 bases, there was a span of 10 bases. Germline CDR1 is SGHRS and CDR2 is YFSETQ. CDR3 amino acids: CASSWREVGELFF. CDR3 in DNA: TGCGCCAGCAGCTGGCGTGAGGTCGGGGAGCTGTTTTTT.

In its sample, this clonotype was seen a few times. CDR3 sequence reads: CASRSDTLSSYEQYF. CDR3 nucleotides: TGTGCCAGCAGATCCGACACCCTCAGCTCCTACGAGCAGTACTTC. This chain links TRBV6-6 with TRBJ2-7; no definite D call. CDR1 is MNHNY, CDR2 SVGAGI, per germline (reference sequence). The CDR3 consists of 15 residues. Between the trimmed V and J ends, which lost 6 bases and 0 bases, there was a span of 15 bases.

The rearrangement uses TRBV5-1 and TRBJ1-4; 7 positions match TRBD1. The CDR3 length is 15 residues. Germline loops: CDR1 SGHRS, CDR2 YFSETQ. V gave up 3 bases and J gave up 2 bases; unmatched junction bases: 4. CDR3 sequence reads: CASSSTGSTNEKLFF. DNA for the CDR3: TGCGCCAGCAGCTCGACAGGGAGCACTAATGAAAAACTGTTTTTT.

Only a few counts were recorded for this clonotype. J is TRBJ2-3 and V is TRBV27, with D unclear. The V gene lost 3 bases and the J gene lost 0 bases, with 13 bases spanning the gap. The CDR3 covers 16 residues. Looked up from germline, CDR1 is MNHEY and CDR2 is SMNVEV (reference sequence). The CDR3, as DNA: TGTGCCAGCAGTTTTGGGGTGACTTCTAGCACAGATACGCAGTATTTT. Translating it yields CASSFGVTSSTDTQYF.